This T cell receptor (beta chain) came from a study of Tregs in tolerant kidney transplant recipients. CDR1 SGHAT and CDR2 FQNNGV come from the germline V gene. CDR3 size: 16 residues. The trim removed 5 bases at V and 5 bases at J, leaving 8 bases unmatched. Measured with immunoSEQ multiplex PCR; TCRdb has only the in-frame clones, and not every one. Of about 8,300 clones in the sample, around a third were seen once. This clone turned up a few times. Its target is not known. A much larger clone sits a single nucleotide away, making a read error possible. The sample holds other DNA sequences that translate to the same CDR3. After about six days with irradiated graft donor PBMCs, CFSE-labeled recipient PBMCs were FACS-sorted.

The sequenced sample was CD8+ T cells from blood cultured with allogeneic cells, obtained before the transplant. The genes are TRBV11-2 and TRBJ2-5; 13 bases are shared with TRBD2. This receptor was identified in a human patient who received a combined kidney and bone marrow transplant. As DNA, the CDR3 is TGTGCCAGCAGCCACGGGACTAGCGGGATTCTGGAGACCCAGTACTTC. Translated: CASSHGTSGILETQYF.